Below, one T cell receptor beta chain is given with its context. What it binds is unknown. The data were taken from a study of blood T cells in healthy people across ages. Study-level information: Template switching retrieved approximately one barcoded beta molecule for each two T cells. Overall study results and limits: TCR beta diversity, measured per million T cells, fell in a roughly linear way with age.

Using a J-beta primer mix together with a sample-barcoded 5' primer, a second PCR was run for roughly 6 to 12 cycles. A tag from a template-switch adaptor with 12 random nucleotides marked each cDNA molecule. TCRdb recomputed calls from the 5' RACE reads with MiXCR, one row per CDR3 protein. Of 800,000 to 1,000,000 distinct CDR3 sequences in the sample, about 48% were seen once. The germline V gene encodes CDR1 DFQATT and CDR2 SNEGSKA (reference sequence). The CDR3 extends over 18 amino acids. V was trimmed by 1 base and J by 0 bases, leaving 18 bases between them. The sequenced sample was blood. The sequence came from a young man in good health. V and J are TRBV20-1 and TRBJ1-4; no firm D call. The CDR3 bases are TGCAGTGCTAGAGGGGTTGGGCAGAACCTCGCAACTAATGAAAAACTGTTTTTT. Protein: CSARGVGQNLATNEKLFF.